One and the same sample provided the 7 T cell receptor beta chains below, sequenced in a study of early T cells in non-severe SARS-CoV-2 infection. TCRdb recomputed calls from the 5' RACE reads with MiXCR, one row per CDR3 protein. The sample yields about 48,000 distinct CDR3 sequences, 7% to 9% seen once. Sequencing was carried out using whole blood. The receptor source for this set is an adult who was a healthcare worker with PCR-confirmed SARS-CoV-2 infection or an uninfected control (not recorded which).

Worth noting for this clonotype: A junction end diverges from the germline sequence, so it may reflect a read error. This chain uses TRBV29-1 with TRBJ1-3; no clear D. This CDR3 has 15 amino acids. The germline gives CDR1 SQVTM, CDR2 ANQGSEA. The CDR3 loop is CSIEDDRFSGNTIYF. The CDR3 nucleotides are TGCAGCATTGAAGATGACCGATTCTCTGGAAACACCATATATTTT. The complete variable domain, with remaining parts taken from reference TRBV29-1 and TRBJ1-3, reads SAVISQKPSRDICQRGTSLTIQCQVDSQVTMMFWYRQQPGQSLTLIATANQGSEATYESGFVIDKFPISRPNLTFSTLTVSNMSPEDSSIYLCSIEDDRFSGNTIYFGEGSWLTVV.

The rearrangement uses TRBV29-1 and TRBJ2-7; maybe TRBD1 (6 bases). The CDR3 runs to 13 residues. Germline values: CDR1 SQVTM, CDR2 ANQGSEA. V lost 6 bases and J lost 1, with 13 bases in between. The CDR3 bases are TGCAGCGTCCGGGACACGGGATCCTACGAGCAGTACTTC. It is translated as CSVRDTGSYEQYF.

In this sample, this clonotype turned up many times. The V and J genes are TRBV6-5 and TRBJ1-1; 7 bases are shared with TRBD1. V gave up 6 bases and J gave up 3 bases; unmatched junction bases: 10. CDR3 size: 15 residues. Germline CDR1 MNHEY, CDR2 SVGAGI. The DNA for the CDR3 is TGTGCCAGCAGGATAACCATACAGGGGCACACTGAAGCTTTCTTT. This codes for CASRITIQGHTEAFF.

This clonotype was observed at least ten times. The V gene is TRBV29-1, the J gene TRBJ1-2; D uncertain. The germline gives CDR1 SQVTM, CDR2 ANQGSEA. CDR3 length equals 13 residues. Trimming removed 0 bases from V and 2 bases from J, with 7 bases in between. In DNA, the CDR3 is TGCAGCGTTGAAGATCTAGGAAACTATGGCTACACCTTC. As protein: CSVEDLGNYGYTF.

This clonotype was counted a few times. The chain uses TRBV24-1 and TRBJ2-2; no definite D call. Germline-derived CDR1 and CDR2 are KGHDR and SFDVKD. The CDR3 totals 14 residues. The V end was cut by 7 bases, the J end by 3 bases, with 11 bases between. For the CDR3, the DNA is TGTGCCACCAGCGCGAGTGGAGACACCGGGGAGCTGTTTTTT. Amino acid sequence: CATSASGDTGELFF.

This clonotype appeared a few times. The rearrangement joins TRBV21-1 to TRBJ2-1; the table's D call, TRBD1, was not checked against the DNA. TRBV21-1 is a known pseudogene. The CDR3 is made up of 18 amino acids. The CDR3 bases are TGTGCCAGCAGCAATAGGGGGACAGGGGACGGCTCCTACAATGAGCAGTTCTTC. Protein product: CASSNRGTGDGSYNEQFF.

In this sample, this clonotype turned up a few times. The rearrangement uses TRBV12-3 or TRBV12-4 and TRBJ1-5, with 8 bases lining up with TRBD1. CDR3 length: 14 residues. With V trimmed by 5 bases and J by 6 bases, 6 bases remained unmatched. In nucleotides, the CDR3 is TGTGCCAGCAGTGTGGACAGGGCTGGTCAGCCCCAGCATTTT. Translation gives CASSVDRAGQPQHF.